This T cell receptor (beta chain) was captured in a study of blood T cell repertoires in COVID-19. Study summary: From T cells, B-cell-depleted T cells, or PBMCs came the material, which was cDNA or gDNA.

Germline CDR1 is SGHKS and CDR2 is YYEKEE (reference sequence). Trimming cost V 0 bases and J 4 bases; bases outside gene matches: 4. The CDR3 has 15 amino acids. In the original processing: Amplification from reference gene primers served as the basis for estimated nucleated cell counts. Produced via immunoSEQ multiplex PCR; TCRdb's table is partial and in-frame only. V, J and clone size were drawn from that table, and D and trimming were deduced from the DNA. The sample gives about 190,000 clones, roughly 80% of which show up once; around 12% is in the top ten. As for this clone: Other DNA sequences in the same sample also yield this CDR3.

This TCR came from a woman aged 45-65 years with acute or convalescent COVID-19. The chain couples TRBV5-5 to TRBJ1-3; 7 bases agree with TRBD1. Sequencing used peripheral blood. The CDR3 reads CASSLEGARGNTIYF. CDR3 bases: TGTGCCAGCAGCTTGGAGGGGGCGAGAGGAAACACCATATATTTT.